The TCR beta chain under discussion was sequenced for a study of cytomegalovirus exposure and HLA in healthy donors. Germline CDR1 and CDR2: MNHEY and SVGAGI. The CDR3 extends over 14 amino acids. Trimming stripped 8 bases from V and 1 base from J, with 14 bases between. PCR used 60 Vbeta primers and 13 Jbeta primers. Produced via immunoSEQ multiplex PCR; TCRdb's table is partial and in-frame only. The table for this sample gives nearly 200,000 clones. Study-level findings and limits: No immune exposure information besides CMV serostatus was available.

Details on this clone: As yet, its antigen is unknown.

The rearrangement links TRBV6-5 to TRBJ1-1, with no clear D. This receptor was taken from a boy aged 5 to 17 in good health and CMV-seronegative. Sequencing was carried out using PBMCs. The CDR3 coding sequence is TGTGCCAGCTGGATGGATCGACAGAACACTGAAGCTTTCTTT. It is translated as CASWMDRQNTEAFF.